Below are 12 T cell receptor beta chains sequenced from a single sample in a study of brain T cells in children with intractable seizures. Time point denoted: blood from clinic visit 5 months post-surgery; TSC patient then seizure free. Sequencing was performed with immunoSEQ multiplex PCR; in TCRdb, only in-frame clones are kept and a portion is missing. Of about 350,000 clones in the sample, 93% were seen once. Material: peripheral blood, obtained 4 to 6 months after surgery. These receptors all come from a boy under three years old with tuberous sclerosis and intractable seizures.

The CDR3 here is CASRRQGESTGELFF. The CDR3 nucleotides are TGTGCCAGCAGGAGACAGGGGGAGTCGACCGGGGAGCTGTTTTTT. This sequence joins TRBV6-5 and TRBJ2-2, with 9 positions matching TRBD1. V was clipped by 6 bases and J by 5 bases; unmatched bases: 7. The germline gives CDR1 MNHEY, CDR2 SVGAGI. The CDR3 sequence is 15 residues long.

This chain joins TRBV10-3 and TRBJ2-7; 10 bases map to TRBD1. Germline-derived CDR1 and CDR2 are ENHRY and SYGVKD. The CDR3 is 13 amino acids. Germline trimming cut 8 bases from V and 2 bases from J; bases unmatched to any gene: 3. CDR3 in DNA: TGTGCCATCGCGACAGGGGGCACCTACGAGCAGTACTTC. Translated: CAIATGGTYEQYF.

V is TRBV19 and J is TRBJ1-1, with D tentatively TRBD1 (6 bases). The CDR3 extends over 14 amino acids. V shed 5 bases and J shed 2 bases, with 12 bases lying between them. Germline loops: CDR1 LNHDA, CDR2 SQIVND (reference sequence). As DNA, the CDR3 is TGTGCCAGTAGTCCCGGACAGTTTAACACTGAAGCTTTCTTT. Translating gives CASSPGQFNTEAFF. Filled out from reference TRBV19 and TRBJ1-1, the complete variable domain reads DGGITQSPKYLFRKEGQNVTLSCEQNLNHDAMYWYRQDPGQGLRLIYYSQIVNDFQKGDIAEGYSVSREKKESFPLTVTSAQKNPTAFYLCASSPGQFNTEAFFGQGTRLTVV.

The chain is built from TRBV4-2 and TRBJ2-1; the match to TRBD2 covers 8 bases. V trimming: 4 bases; J trimming: 0 bases; junction bases outside the gene matches: 14. Germline assignment: CDR1 LGHNA and CDR2 YNFKEQ. The CDR3 extends over 19 amino acids. CDR3 in amino acids: CASSRTLRGGLYSYNEQFF. The CDR3 region has the DNA TGTGCCAGCAGCCGGACATTACGGGGGGGCCTATACTCCTACAATGAGCAGTTCTTC.

CDR3 nucleotides: TGTGCCAGCAGCTTGGGGACAGGCATCATGAACACTGAAGCTTTCTTT. Protein product: CASSLGTGIMNTEAFF. J is TRBJ1-1 and V is TRBV5-5; 7 nucleotides match TRBD1. The CDR3 totals 16 residues. Germline V CDR1 and CDR2: SGHKS, YYEKEE (reference sequence). V lost 0 bases, J lost 0 bases, and 5 bases stayed unmatched.

The CDR3: CASRLAGSYEQYF. The CDR3 bases are TGTGCCAGTAGACTAGCGGGGTCCTACGAGCAGTACTTC. J is TRBJ2-7 and V is TRBV19; TRBD2 agrees at 10 bases. Unmatched junction bases numbered 0, after V lost 6 bases and J lost 1 base. The CDR3 is made up of 13 amino acids. CDR1 and CDR2 from the germline V gene are LNHDA and SQIVND (reference sequence).

The rearrangement links TRBV5-1 to TRBJ1-4; D is perhaps TRBD1 (6 bases). Trimming took 2 bases from V and 0 from J, leaving 14 bases between them. The germline V gene encodes CDR1 SGHRS and CDR2 YFSETQ. This CDR3 is built from 17 residues. The CDR3 protein is CASSFGDKLATNEKLFF. The CDR3 bases are TGCGCCAGCAGCTTCGGGGACAAACTCGCAACTAATGAAAAACTGTTTTTT.

This chain links TRBV3-1 (or the pseudogene TRBV3-2) with TRBJ2-2; TRBD1 might be the D (6 bases). The V end lost 1 base, the J end lost 5 bases, and 14 bases lay between the germline ends. The length of the CDR3 is 16 residues. From germline, CDR1 is LGHDT and CDR2 YNNKEL (reference sequence). The CDR3 loop reads CASSQGAGTKTGELFF. The DNA of the CDR3 is TGTGCCAGCAGCCAAGGGGCCGGGACAAAAACCGGGGAGCTGTTTTTT.

This clone was recorded once. The V and J genes are TRBV5-1 and TRBJ2-2; D is possibly TRBD1 or TRBD2 (6 bases each). CDR3 length: 18 residues. CDR1 is SGHRS, CDR2 YFSETQ, per germline. V lost 0 bases, J lost 5 bases, and 20 bases lay in between. The CDR3, as DNA: TGCGCCAGCAGCTTGGCGGGAAGAGGGGGAGGTTGGACCGGGGAGCTGTTTTTT. It translates to CASSLAGRGGGWTGELFF.

The chain links TRBV5-4 to TRBJ2-7, with TRBD1 matching over 7 bases. Germline loops: CDR1 SGHNT, CDR2 YYREEE (reference sequence). CDR3 length: 15 amino acids. Trimming removed 4 bases from V and 5 bases from J; junction bases left unmatched: 12. The CDR3 here is CASSRQGRGVHEQYF. CDR3 sequence (DNA): TGTGCCAGCAGCCGACAGGGCAGGGGAGTCCACGAGCAGTACTTC. Using reference TRBV5-4 and TRBJ2-7 for the parts outside the CDR3, the full variable domain is ETGVTQSPTHLIKTRGQQVTLRCSSQSGHNTVSWYQQALGQGPQFIFQYYREEENGRGNFPPRFSGLQFPNYSSELNVNALELDDSALYLCASSRQGRGVHEQYFGPGTRLTVT.

The chain is built from TRBV4-1 and TRBJ1-2, with 9 nucleotides matching TRBD1. Germline V gene data show CDR1 as MGHRA and CDR2 as YSYEKL. Losses at the gene ends were 1 base for V and 7 bases for J; bases not matched to a gene: 1. The CDR3 sequence is 13 residues long. The CDR3 bases are TGCGCCAGCAGCCAAGGGACAGGGGTTGGCTACACCTTC. Translated, it gives CASSQGTGVGYTF.

The chain uses TRBV29-1 and TRBJ1-1; 8 positions match TRBD1. Germline CDR1 SQVTM, CDR2 ANQGSEA. V gave up 5 bases and J gave up 3 bases; unmatched junction bases: 11. The CDR3 is made up of 15 amino acids. CDR3 loop: CSVQRTGLRYTEAFF. The DNA for the CDR3 is TGCAGCGTTCAAAGGACAGGGTTGAGATACACTGAAGCTTTCTTT.